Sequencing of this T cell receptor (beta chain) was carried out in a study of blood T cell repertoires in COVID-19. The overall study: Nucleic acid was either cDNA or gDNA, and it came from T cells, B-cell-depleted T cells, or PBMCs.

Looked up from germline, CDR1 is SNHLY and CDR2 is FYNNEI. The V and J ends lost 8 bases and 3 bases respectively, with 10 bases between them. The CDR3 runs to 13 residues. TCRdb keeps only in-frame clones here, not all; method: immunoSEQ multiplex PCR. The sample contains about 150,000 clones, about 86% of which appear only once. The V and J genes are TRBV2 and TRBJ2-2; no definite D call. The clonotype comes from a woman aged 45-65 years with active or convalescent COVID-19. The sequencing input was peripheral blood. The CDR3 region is CASVLQDTGELFF. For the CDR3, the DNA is TGTGCCAGCGTACTTCAGGACACCGGGGAGCTGTTTTTT.